One sample yielded the 10 T cell receptor beta chains listed below, sequenced in a study of T-cell memory formation after mild COVID-19. TCRdb reprocessed the 5' RACE reads with MiXCR, giving one entry per CDR3 protein. Of about 29,000 distinct CDR3 sequences in the sample, 12% were seen once. Sequences were obtained from PBMCs or a T cell subset sorted from them (not recorded which). The receptors shown here come from an adult woman who had mild COVID-19 (a few samples of this study predate the infection). Cell type and time point are not known.

The sample holds many counts of this clonotype. The CDR3 nucleotides are TGTGCCAGCGGCAGGGGGCCCCAAGAGACCCAGTACTTC. Protein: CASGRGPQETQYF. This sequence joins TRBV7-3 and TRBJ2-5; 8 positions agree with TRBD1. V lost 8 bases, J lost 1 base, and 3 bases stayed unmatched. Germline CDR1 is SGHTA and CDR2 is FQGTGA. The CDR3 is made up of 13 amino acids.

This clonotype was picked up many times. The chain links TRBV30 to TRBJ2-3; no firm D call. Germline V gene sequence: CDR1 GTSNPN, CDR2 SVGIG (reference sequence). Deletions cut 1 base from V and 6 bases from J, with 11 bases between. The CDR3 is made up of 13 amino acids. The CDR3 sequence is CAWSGQAPDTQYF. The CDR3 DNA follows: TGTGCCTGGAGTGGTCAGGCTCCCGATACGCAGTATTTT.

This clonotype has at least ten counts. The rearrangement joins TRBV5-6 to TRBJ2-7, with TRBD2 matching over 7 bases. V was clipped by 3 bases and J by 5 bases; unmatched bases: 17. The CDR3 extends over 17 amino acids. Germline V gene lookup returns CDR1 SGHDT and CDR2 YYEEEE. The CDR3 DNA reads as TGTGCCAGCAGCTGGATGACTAAGCGGAGGCGGGGGAACGAGCAGTACTTC. This sequence encodes CASSWMTKRRRGNEQYF.

V gene TRBV19 combines with J gene TRBJ1-2, with 7 bases that match TRBD1. The CDR3 runs 14 residues. The V gene's germline CDR1 is LNHDA and CDR2 SQIVND (reference sequence). The junction had 11 bases not matched to a gene; V was cut back by 9 bases and J by 4 bases. The CDR3: CASVKYRGGYGYTF. The CDR3 DNA follows: TGTGCCAGCGTCAAGTACAGGGGAGGCTATGGCTACACCTTC.

V gene TRBV5-1 combines with J gene TRBJ2-4; 7 nucleotides line up with TRBD2. CDR3 length: 14 residues. Germline trimming cut 0 bases from V and 7 bases from J; bases unmatched to any gene: 4. Germline-derived CDR1 and CDR2 are SGHRS and YFSETQ. The CDR3 sequence is CASSLGPGGNIQYF. The DNA for the CDR3 is TGCGCCAGCAGCTTGGGGCCCGGGGGGAACATTCAGTACTTC.

This clonotype was detected a few times. The chain couples TRBV5-4 to TRBJ2-7; no definite D call. Trimming shortened V by 3 bases and J by 1 base, and 17 bases separated the two germline ends. The CDR3 totals 16 residues. Germline lookup yields CDR1 SGHNT and CDR2 YYREEE (reference sequence). The CDR3 sequence: CASSYGSGIRSYEQYF. In nucleotides, the CDR3 is TGTGCCAGCAGCTATGGATCTGGGATACGGTCCTACGAGCAGTACTTC.

This clonotype was counted a few times. V usage is TRBV5-6 and J usage is TRBJ1-1; 7 bases fit TRBD1. Germline values: CDR1 SGHDT, CDR2 YYEEEE. This CDR3 is 15 amino acids long. Trimming took 3 bases from V and 2 from J; bases not matched to a gene: 7. The CDR3 loop is CASSSTYRGNTEAFF. The CDR3 bases are TGTGCCAGCAGCTCTACCTACAGGGGAAACACTGAAGCTTTCTTT.

This clonotype was detected ten times or more. J is TRBJ2-1 and V is TRBV4-2; 15 nucleotides align to TRBD2. Germline values: CDR1 LGHNA, CDR2 YNFKEQ. This CDR3 is 18 amino acids long. V was clipped by 0 bases and J by 4 bases; unmatched bases: 4. The CDR3 coding sequence is TGTGCCAGCAGCCAAGATCCGGGACTAGCGGGAGGATACAATGAGCAGTTCTTC. It specifies CASSQDPGLAGGYNEQFF.

This clonotype was seen many times. The V and J genes are TRBV18 and TRBJ1-3; no clear D gene. V was trimmed by 2 bases and J by 8 bases, leaving 10 bases between them. In germline, CDR1 is KGHSH, CDR2 LQKENI. The CDR3 contains 13 residues. CDR3 nucleotides: TGTGCCAGCTCACCATTTTTGGGTGACACCATATATTTT. This translates into CASSPFLGDTIYF.

This clonotype was counted many times. The J gene is TRBJ1-1, the V gene TRBV6-2 or TRBV6-3; 8 bases fit TRBD1. The CDR3 has 12 residues. The germline V gene encodes CDR1 MNHEY and CDR2 SVGEGT. Trimming cost V 0 bases and J 11 bases; bases outside gene matches: 2. CDR3: CASSYSTGVAFF. In DNA, the CDR3 is TGTGCCAGCAGTTACTCGACAGGGGTGGCTTTCTTT.